The text below deals with one T cell receptor beta chain. Its antigen target is currently unknown. Per-nucleotide qualities are absent, and no much larger clonotype sits a single base away. For the CD8 naive samples, CD45RO-negative cells were positively selected for CCR7, yielding a CD45RA+CCR7+ population from which TemRA cells were excluded. The donors were healthy, HIV-negative adults with no recently reported acute infections or vaccinations. All donors were Caucasian adults living in Nashville, Tennessee, USA. Blood was collected by leukapheresis, and PBMCs were isolated by Ficoll-Histopaque density gradient centrifugation and then cryopreserved in liquid nitrogen vapor phase. Purity and quantity of every magnetically sorted T cell population were checked by analytical flow cytometry. Genomic DNA was isolated from every sorted fraction and measured by UV absorbance on a Nanodrop 2000c. Relative to germline, V is 5 bases shorter and J is 7 bases shorter, with 6 bases between their ends. The CDR3 covers 11 residues, taking in both the cysteine and the phenylalanine. Solely the CDR3 DNA is kept, with 33 bases framed from the first base. CDR1 and CDR2, looked up from the germline V gene, are SNHLY and FYNNEI.

These data come from a study of shared clonotypes between healthy human individuals (dated by TCRdb to the early 2020s). About the study as a whole: The cohort included three men and a couple of women between 18 and 49 years of age. Between about 0.8 and 9.5 billion PBMCs per donor were obtained by leukapheresis. To increase sequencing depth and limit assay-specific biases, TCR repertoire library preparation and sequencing were carried out by different laboratories using diverse techniques. For each donor, three plates each were used for CD4 naive and CD4 memory, two plates were used for CD8 naive, and one plate was used for CD8 memory. To estimate repertoire size and how much clonotype sharing occurs between individuals, the study deeply sequenced the blood TCR repertoires of roughly 5 healthy adults. What the work shows at the level of the full study, not this receptor alone: Clonotypes shared by all four sorted-subset donors showed higher generation probabilities than non-shared clonotypes. Sampling was restricted to blood, and TCR repertoires in tissues likely differ from the TCR repertoires found in blood. The small number of donors limited the genetic and exposure-history diversity represented. Across a handful of donors, roughly 5.1% of naive CD4, roughly 3.5% of naive CD8, 2.3% of memory CD4, and approximately 0.4% of memory CD8 clonotypes were shared. Even with the large sequencing depth, rarefaction of the sorted-subset datasets indicated that sequencing was incomplete. Naive subsets generally had larger estimated clonotype richness than memory subsets did. Pairwise subsampling led to the expectation that sequencing depth would affect the degree of clonotype sharing among donors.

TCR CDR3 regions were amplified from genomic DNA by multiplex PCR using the deep immunoSEQ assay. Genomic DNA extracted from each cell subset was distributed evenly over all wells of several immunoSEQ 96-well plates, and each plate served as one replicate. For sorted subsets, each replicate PCR was loaded with 200 to 250 ng genomic DNA, equivalent to 25,000 to 35,000 T cell genomes. The purified libraries were quantified using a Qubit 3.0 fluorometer, sized with a Bioanalyzer 2100, and then quantified again using the KAPA Library Quantification kit. Every immunoSEQ 96-well plate was sequenced on a dedicated single-read 150-cycle Illumina NextSeq 550 flow cell. Turning to the authors' computational methods: Because the immunoSEQ output held only junctional sequences and lacked quality scores, the filtering could not match the filtering applied to full-length reads. To assign V/J genes and CDR3, sequences were annotated using PyIR, a Python wrapper for IgBLAST v1.9, with IMGT germline references. Reads were filtered out if the reads had weak V/J assignments (E-value above 1e-6), no CDR3, stop codons, out-of-frame junctions, or ambiguous translated residues. V3J clonotypes were defined as sequences sharing an identical inferred V gene, J gene, and CDR3 amino acid sequence. Percentage overlap between repertoires was computed as shared unique clonotypes divided by the size of the smaller repertoire. Repertoire richness was assessed with RTK rarefaction, the Chao1 estimator, and Recon v2.1 estimates of unobserved clonotypes. For all TCRbeta clonotypes obtained by the gDNA method from a few donors, generation probabilities were computed with OLGA. Imported from immuneACCESS, the table was reduced by TCRdb to in-frame sequences with V and J called. These copies leave out some clones; in studies compared against another copy, an unresolved V gene accounts for under half, and the cause of the remainder is not known. V, J and clone size are those of that table, while D and trimming were read from the DNA. The sample includes approximately 840,000 clones, with 95% to 97% observed a single time. About 0.25% of the sample goes to the ten largest clones.

The source is a man aged 25 to 40 in good health. The chain is encoded by TRBV2 joined to TRBJ2-1; a tentative D call is TRBD1 (5 bases match). Specimen: naive CD8+ T cells sorted from blood. Taken with the paper, the label for cell subset or site translates to: CD45RA+CCR7+. CDR3 sequence: CASSYRNEQFF. At the DNA level, the sequence is TGTGCCAGCAGTTACAGGAATGAGCAGTTCTTC.